The present TCR beta chain was sequenced within a study of blood T cell repertoires in COVID-19. The wider study: Donors in the United States, Italy and Spain gave samples during acute or convalescent COVID-19.

Source study methods: Estimated nucleated cell counts came from reference gene primer amplification. Profiled with immunoSEQ multiplex PCR; TCRdb holds only in-frame clones, not every one. D and trimming were read from the DNA, whereas the V and J calls and clone size are those reported in that table. The sample includes 90,000 to 100,000 clones, 72% of them seen just once. CDR1 is SGHAT and CDR2 is FQNNGV in the germline V gene. The CDR3 has 13 amino acids. Germline trimming cut 1 base from V and 7 bases from J; bases unmatched to any gene: 3. The gene calls are TRBV11-2 and TRBJ1-2, with 7 bases identical to TRBD1. The source is a woman aged 55-69 years in a cohort sampled during active or convalescent COVID-19. The specimen was peripheral blood. The CDR3 spells CASSLGQGPGYTF. CDR3 coding DNA: TGTGCCAGCAGCTTAGGACAGGGACCTGGCTACACCTTC.